Only one count was recorded for the clone carrying this T cell receptor (beta chain). The antigen is unknown. This CDR3 is 13 amino acids long. The germline V and J ends were trimmed by 2 bases and 3 bases, with 7 bases remaining between them. This record comes from a study of Ad26.COV2.S vaccination and SARS-CoV-2 variants. Study-wide points: Following vaccination, spike-specific CD8+ and CD4+ T cell responses reportedly exhibited substantial breadth. Measures of TCR breadth and depth may have fallen short of total T cell responses. Vaccinated and placebo-treated recipients had similar non-spike TCR breadth. Vaccine recipients surpassed placebo recipients in spike-specific TCR breadth.

TCRdb's copy holds only in-frame clones and misses some; the assay was immunoSEQ multiplex PCR. This sample has more than 85,000 clones; around three quarters occur once, and the top ten carry 15% to 20%. The clonotype originates from a human donor who had recovered from COVID-19. This chain connects TRBV12-3 or TRBV12-4 to TRBJ2-5; a possible D gene is TRBD1 (5 bases). Source: peripheral blood, taken after recovery from COVID-19. For the CDR3, the DNA is TGTGCCAGCAGTTTAAGGGGTGAAGAGACCCAGTACTTC. Protein product: CASSLRGEETQYF.